The sequence of this T cell receptor beta chain was determined in a study of PD-L1 blockade in urothelial cancer. Study information: Investigators checked blood 3 weeks (second dose) and 6 weeks after treatment start. Blood gave a median roughly 140,000 T cells.

The J segment lost 5 bases and the V segment lost 2 bases, leaving 5 bases of the junction unmatched. CDR3 length: 14 amino acids. Germline CDR1 SGHKS, CDR2 YYEKEE (reference sequence). Data came from immunoSEQ multiplex PCR; TCRdb stores just in-frame clones and leaves some out. Counted here are about 39,000 clones, approximately 91% occurring once; the ten biggest clones make up roughly 12%. As for time point: pretreatment peripheral blood. Patients presented with locally advanced or metastatic urothelial carcinoma. The chain recombines TRBV5-5 with TRBJ2-7, with 9 bases fitting TRBD1. The sample was PBMCs, taken around atezolizumab (anti-PD-L1) treatment. This clonotype was sampled from a woman aged 55-69 years with urothelial cancer. The CDR3 coding sequence is TGTGCCAGCAGCTTCAGACAGGGGGTCAACGAGCAGTACTTC. It encodes CASSFRQGVNEQYF. The whole variable domain, filled in from reference TRBV5-5 and TRBJ2-7, reads DAGVTQSPTHLIKTRGQQVTLRCSPISGHKSVSWYQQVLGQGPQFIFQYYEKEERGRGNFPDRFSARQFPNYSSELNVNALLLGDSALYLCASSFRQGVNEQYFGPGTRLTVT.